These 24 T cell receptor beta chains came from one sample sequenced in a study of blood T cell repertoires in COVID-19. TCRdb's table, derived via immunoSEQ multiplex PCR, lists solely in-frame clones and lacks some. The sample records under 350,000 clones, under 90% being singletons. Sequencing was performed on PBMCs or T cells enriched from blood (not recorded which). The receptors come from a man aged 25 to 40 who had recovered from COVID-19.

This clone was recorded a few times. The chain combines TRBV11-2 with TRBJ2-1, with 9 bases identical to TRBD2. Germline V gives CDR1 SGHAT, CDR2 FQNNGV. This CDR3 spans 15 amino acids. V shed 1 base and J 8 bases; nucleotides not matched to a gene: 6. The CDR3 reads CASSLAGTSLHEQFF. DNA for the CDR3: TGTGCCAGCAGCTTAGCGGGGACTAGCCTTCATGAGCAGTTCTTC.

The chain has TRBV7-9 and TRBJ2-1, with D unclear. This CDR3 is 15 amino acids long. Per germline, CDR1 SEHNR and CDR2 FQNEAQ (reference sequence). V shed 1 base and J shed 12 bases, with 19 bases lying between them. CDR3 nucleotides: TGTGCCAGCAGCTTAGACTGGGCAGGTCTTCATGCGCAGTTCTTC. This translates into CASSLDWAGLHAQFF.

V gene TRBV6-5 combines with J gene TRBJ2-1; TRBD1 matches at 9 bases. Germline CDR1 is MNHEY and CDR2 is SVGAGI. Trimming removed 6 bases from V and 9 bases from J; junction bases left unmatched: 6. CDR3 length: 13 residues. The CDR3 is CASRATGGVEQFF. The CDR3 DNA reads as TGTGCCAGCAGGGCCACAGGGGGCGTTGAGCAGTTCTTC.

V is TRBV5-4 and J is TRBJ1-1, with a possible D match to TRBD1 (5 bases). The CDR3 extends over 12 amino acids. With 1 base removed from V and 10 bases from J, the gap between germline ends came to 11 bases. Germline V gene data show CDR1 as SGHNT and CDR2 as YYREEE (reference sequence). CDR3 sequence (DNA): TGTGCCAGCAGCTTGTCGGGGGAGGGAGCTTTCTTT. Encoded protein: CASSLSGEGAFF. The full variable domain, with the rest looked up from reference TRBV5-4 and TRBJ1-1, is ETGVTQSPTHLIKTRGQQVTLRCSSQSGHNTVSWYQQALGQGPQFIFQYYREEENGRGNFPPRFSGLQFPNYSSELNVNALELDDSALYLCASSLSGEGAFFGQGTRLTVV.

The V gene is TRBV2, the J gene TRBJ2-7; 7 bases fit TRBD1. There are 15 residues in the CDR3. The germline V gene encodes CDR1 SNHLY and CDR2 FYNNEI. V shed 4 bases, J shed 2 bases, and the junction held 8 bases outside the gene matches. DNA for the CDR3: TGTGCCAGCAGTGGCCCCGGGACAGACACCTACGAGCAGTACTTC. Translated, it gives CASSGPGTDTYEQYF.

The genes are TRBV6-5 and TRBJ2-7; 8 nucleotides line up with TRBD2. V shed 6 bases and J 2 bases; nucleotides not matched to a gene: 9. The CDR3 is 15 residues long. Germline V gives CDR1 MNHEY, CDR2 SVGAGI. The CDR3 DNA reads TGTGCCAGCAGAACAAGCGGGAGCCCTCCCTACGAGCAGTACTTC. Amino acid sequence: CASRTSGSPPYEQYF.

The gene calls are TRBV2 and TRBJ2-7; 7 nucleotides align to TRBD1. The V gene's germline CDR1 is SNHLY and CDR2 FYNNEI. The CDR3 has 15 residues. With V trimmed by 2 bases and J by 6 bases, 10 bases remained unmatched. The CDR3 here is CASSEKGARVSEQYF. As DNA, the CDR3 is TGTGCCAGCAGTGAAAAGGGGGCGCGAGTATCCGAGCAGTACTTC.

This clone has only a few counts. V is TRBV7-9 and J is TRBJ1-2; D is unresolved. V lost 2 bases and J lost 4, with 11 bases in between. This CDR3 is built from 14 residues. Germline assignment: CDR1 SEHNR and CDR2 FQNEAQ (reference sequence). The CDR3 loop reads CASSLNEQLYGYTF. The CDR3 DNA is TGTGCCAGCAGCTTAAACGAACAGCTCTATGGCTACACCTTC.

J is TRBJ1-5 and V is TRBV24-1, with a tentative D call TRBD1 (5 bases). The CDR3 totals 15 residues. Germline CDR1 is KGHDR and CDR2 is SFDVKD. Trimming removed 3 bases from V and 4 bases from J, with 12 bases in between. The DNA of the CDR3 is TGTGCCACCAGTGATCCAAACCAGGGAAATCAGCCCCAGCATTTT. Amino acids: CATSDPNQGNQPQHF.

For the CDR3, the DNA is TGTGCCAGCAACCGTGGCAGGGCCTACAATGAGCAGTTCTTC. Translated: CASNRGRAYNEQFF. The V gene is TRBV3-1 (or the pseudogene TRBV3-2), the J gene TRBJ2-1, with D possibly TRBD1 on 5 matching bases. The CDR3 contains 14 residues. The germline V gene encodes CDR1 LGHDT and CDR2 YNNKEL (reference sequence). The ends were cut back, 7 bases at V and 2 bases at J, with 12 bases in the middle.

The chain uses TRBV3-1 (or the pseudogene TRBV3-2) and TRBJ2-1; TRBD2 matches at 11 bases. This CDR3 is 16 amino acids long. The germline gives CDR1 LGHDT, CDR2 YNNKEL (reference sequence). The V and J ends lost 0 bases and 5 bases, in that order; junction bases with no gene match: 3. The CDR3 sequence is CASSQDTSGGNNEQFF. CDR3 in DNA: TGTGCCAGCAGCCAAGATACTAGCGGGGGAAACAATGAGCAGTTCTTC.

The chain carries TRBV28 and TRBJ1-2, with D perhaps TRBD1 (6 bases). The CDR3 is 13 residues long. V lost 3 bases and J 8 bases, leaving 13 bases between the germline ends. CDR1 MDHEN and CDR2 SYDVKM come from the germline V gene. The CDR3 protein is CASSFRAGDGYTF. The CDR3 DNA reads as TGTGCCAGCAGTTTCCGGGCAGGGGACGGCTACACCTTC.

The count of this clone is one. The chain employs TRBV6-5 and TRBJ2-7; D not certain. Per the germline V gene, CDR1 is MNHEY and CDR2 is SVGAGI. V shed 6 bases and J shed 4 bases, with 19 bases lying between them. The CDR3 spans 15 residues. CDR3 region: CASSQPRKVGYEQYF. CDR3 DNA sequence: TGTGCCAGCAGCCAACCCCGCAAGGTCGGGTACGAGCAGTACTTC.

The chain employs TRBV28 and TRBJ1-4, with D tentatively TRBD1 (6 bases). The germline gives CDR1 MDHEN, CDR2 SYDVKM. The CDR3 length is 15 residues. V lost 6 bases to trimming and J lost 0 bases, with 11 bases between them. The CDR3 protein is CASSLRQATNEKLFF. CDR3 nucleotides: TGTGCCAGCAGCCTCCGACAGGCAACTAATGAAAAACTGTTTTTT.

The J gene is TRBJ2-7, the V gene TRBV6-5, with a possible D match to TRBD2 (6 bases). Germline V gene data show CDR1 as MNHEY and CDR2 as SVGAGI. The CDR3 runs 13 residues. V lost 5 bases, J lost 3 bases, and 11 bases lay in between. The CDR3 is CASSPLGGYEQYF. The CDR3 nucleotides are TGTGCCAGCAGTCCCCTGGGAGGCTACGAGCAGTACTTC.

For the CDR3, the DNA is TGCAGTGCTAGTGATAACCGACAGGGGCTTTCCGAAGCTTTCTTT. It encodes CSASDNRQGLSEAFF. The chain recombines TRBV20-1 with TRBJ1-1; 8 positions agree with TRBD1. With 3 bases clipped from V and 8 bases from J, the junction kept 14 bases outside the gene matches. From germline, CDR1 is DFQATT and CDR2 SNEGSKA (reference sequence). CDR3 length: 15 amino acids.

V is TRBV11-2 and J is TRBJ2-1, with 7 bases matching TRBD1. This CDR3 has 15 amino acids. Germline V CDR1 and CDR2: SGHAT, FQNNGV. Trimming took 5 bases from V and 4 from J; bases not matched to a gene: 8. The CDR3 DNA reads TGTGCCAGCAGCGACCCGGGACAGAGATACAATGAGCAGTTCTTC. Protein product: CASSDPGQRYNEQFF.

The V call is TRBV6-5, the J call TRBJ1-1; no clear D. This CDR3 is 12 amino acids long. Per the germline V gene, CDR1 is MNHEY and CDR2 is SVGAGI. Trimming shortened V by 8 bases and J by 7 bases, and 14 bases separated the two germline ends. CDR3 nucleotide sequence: TGTGCCAGCCGGACGTCCCGGGATGAAGCTTTCTTT. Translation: CASRTSRDEAFF.

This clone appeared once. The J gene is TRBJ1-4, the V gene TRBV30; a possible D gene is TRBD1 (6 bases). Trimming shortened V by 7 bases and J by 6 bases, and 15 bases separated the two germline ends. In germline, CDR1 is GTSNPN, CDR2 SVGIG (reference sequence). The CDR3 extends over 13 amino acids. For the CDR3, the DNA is TGTGCCTCTCGGACAGAAACGGATGAAAAACTGTTTTTT. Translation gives CASRTETDEKLFF.

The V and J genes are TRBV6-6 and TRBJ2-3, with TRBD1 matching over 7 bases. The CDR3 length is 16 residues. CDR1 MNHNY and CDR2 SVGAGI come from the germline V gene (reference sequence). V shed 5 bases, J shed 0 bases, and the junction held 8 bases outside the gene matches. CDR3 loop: CASSNPGQPSTDTQYF. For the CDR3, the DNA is TGTGCCAGCAGTAACCCGGGACAGCCAAGCACAGATACGCAGTATTTT.

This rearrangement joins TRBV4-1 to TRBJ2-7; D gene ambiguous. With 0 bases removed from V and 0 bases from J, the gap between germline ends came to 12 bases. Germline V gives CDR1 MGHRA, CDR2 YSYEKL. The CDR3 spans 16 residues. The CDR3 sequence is CASSQDPYPSSYEQYF. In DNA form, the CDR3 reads TGCGCCAGCAGCCAAGATCCTTACCCGAGCTCCTACGAGCAGTACTTC.

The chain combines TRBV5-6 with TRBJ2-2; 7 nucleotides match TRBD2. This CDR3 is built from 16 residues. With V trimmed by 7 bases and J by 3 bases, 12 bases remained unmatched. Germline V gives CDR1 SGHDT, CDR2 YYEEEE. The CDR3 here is CASYLFREGYTGELFF. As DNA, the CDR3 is TGTGCCAGCTACCTCTTCAGGGAGGGGTACACCGGGGAGCTGTTTTTT.

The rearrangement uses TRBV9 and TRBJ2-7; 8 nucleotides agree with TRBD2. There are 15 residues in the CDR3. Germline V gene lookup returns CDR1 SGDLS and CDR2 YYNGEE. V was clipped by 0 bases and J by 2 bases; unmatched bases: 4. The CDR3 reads CASSVGGGRTYEQYF. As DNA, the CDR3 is TGTGCCAGCAGCGTAGGAGGCGGGAGGACCTACGAGCAGTACTTC.

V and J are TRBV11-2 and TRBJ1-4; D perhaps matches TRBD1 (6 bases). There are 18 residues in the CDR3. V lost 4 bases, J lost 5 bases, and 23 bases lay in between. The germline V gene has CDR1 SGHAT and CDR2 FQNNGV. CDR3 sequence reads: CASSSLVGQPYGNEKLFF. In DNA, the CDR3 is TGTGCCAGCAGCTCTTTGGTTGGACAGCCCTACGGAAATGAAAAACTGTTTTTT.